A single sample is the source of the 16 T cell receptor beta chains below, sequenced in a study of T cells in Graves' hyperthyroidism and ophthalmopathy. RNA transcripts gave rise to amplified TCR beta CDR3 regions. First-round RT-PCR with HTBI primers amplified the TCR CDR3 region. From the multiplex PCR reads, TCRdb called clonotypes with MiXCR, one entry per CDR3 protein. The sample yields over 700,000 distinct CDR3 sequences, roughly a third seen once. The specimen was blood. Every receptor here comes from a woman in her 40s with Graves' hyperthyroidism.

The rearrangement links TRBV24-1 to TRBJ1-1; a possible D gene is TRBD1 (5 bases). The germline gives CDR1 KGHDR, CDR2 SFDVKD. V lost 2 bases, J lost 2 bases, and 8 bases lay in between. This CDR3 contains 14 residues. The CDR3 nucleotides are TGTGCCACCAGTGATTCCCAGGGTAACACTGAAGCTTTCTTT. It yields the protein CATSDSQGNTEAFF.

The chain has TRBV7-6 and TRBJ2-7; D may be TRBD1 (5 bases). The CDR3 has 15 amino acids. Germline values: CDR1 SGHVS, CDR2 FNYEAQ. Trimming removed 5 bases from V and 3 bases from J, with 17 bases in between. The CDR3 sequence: CASSQGRSDLYEQYF. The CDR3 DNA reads TGTGCCAGCAGCCAGGGTAGGTCCGACCTCTACGAGCAGTACTTC.

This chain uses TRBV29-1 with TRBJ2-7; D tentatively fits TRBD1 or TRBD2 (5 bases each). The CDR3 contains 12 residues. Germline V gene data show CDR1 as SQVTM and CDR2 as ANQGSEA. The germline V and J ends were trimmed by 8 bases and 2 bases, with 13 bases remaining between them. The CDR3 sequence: CSWGNGAYEQYF. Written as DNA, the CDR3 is TGCAGCTGGGGGAACGGTGCCTACGAGCAGTACTTC.

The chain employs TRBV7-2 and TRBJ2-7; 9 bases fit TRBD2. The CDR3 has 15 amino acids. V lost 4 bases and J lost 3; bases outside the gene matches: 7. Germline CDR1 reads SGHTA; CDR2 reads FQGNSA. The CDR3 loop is CASSWVAGERYEQYF. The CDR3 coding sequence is TGTGCCAGCAGCTGGGTAGCGGGAGAACGCTACGAGCAGTACTTC.

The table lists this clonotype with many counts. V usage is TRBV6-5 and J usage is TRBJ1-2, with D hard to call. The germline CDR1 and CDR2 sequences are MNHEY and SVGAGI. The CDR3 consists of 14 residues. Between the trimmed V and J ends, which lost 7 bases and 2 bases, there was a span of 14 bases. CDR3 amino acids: CASTRSGYNYGYTF. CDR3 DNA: TGTGCCAGCACCCGATCGGGTTACAACTATGGCTACACCTTC.

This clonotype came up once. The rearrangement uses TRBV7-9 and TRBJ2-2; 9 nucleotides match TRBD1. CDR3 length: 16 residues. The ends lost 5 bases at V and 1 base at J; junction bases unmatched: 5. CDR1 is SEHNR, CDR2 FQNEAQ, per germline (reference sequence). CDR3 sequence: CASSAGGQGNTGELFF. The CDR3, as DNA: TGTGCCAGCAGCGCAGGGGGACAGGGGAACACCGGGGAGCTGTTTTTT.

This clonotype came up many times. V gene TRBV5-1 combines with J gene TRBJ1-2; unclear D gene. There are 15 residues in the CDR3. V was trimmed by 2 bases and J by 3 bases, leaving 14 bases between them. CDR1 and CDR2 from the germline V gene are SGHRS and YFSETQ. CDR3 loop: CASSFRPDGDYGYTF. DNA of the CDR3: TGCGCCAGCAGCTTTCGGCCCGATGGGGACTATGGCTACACCTTC. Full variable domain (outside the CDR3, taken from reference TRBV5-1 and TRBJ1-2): KAGVTQTPRYLIKTRGQQVTLSCSPISGHRSVSWYQQTPGQGLQFLFEYFSETQRNKGNFPGRFSGRQFSNSRSEMNVSTLELGDSALYLCASSFRPDGDYGYTFGSGTRLTVV.

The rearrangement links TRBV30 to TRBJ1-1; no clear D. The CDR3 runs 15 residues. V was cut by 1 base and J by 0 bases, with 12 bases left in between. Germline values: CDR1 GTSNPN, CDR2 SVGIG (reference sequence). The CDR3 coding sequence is TGTGCCTGGAGTGACTATCAAGGTATGAACACTGAAGCTTTCTTT. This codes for CAWSDYQGMNTEAFF.

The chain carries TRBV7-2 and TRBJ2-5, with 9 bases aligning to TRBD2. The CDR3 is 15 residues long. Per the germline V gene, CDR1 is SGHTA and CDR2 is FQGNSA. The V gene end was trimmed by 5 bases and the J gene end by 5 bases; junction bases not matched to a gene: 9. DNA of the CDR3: TGTGCCAGCAGCCCCGGGACTAGCAGTCGGGAGACCCAGTACTTC. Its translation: CASSPGTSSRETQYF. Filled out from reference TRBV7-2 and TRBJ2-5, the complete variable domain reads GAGVSQSPSNKVTEKGKDVELRCDPISGHTALYWYRQSLGQGLEFLIYFQGNSAPDKSGLPSDRFSAERTGGSVSTLTIQRTQQEDSAVYLCASSPGTSSRETQYFGPGTRLLVL.

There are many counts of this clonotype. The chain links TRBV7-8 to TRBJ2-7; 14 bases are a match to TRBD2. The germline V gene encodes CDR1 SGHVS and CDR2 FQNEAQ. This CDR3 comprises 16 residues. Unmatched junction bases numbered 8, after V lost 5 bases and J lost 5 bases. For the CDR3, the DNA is TGTGCCAGCAGCCCGCGACTAGCGGGAGGGCTAGACGAGCAGTACTTC. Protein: CASSPRLAGGLDEQYF.

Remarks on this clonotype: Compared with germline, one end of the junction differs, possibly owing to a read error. The DNA of the CDR3 is TGTGTCAGCAGTTACTCGCCGGGACTAAAAAATTCACCCCTCCACTTT. Its translation: CVSSYSPGLKNSPLHF. The genes are TRBV2 and TRBJ1-6; possibly TRBD1 for D (5 bases). The CDR3 contains 16 residues. Germline CDR1 is SNHLY and CDR2 is FYNNEI.

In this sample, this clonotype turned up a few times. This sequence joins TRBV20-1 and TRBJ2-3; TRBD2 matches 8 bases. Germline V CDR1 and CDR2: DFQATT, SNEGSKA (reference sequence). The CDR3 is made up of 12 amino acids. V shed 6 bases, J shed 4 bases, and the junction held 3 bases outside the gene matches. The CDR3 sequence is CSATGGADTQYF. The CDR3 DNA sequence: TGCAGTGCCACGGGAGGGGCAGATACGCAGTATTTT.

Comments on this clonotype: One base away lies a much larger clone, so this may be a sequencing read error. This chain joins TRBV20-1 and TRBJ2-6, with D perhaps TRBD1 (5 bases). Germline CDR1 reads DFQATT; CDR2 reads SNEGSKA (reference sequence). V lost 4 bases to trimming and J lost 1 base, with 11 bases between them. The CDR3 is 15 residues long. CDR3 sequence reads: CSATGAGSGANVLTF. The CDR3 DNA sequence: TGCAGTGCTACTGGGGCAGGGTCTGGGGCCAACGTCCTGACTTTC.

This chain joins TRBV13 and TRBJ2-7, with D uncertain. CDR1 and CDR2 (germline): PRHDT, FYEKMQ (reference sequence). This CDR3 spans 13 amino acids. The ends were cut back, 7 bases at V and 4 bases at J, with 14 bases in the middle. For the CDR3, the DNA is TGTGCCAGCACCCTGGGTGGGGAATACGAGCAGTACTTC. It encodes CASTLGGEYEQYF.

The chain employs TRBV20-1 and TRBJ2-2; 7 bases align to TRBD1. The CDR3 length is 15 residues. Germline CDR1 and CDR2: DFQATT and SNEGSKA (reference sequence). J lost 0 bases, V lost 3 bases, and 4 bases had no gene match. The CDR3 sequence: CSASPGGSNTGELFF. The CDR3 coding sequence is TGCAGTGCTAGCCCAGGGGGATCGAACACCGGGGAGCTGTTTTTT.

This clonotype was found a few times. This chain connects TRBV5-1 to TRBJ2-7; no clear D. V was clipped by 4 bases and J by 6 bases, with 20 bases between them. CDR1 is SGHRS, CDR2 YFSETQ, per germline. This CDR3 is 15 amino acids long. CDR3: CASSPESPLNGEQYF. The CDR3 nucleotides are TGCGCCAGCAGCCCCGAATCCCCTCTCAACGGCGAGCAGTACTTC.